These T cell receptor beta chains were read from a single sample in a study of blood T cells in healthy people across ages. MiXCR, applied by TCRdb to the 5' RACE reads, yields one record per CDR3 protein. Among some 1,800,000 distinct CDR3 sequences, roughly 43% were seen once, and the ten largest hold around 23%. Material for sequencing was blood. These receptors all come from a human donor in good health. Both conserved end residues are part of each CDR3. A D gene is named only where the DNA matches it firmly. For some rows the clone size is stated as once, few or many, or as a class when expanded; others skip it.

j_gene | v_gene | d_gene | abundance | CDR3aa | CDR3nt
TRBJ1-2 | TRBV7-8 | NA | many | CASSLEGGGTDNYGYTF | TGTGCCAGCAGCCTCGAGGGAGGGGGGACGGATAACTATGGCTACACCTTC
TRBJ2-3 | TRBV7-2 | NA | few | CASSPDAGMAQYF | TGTGCCAGCAGCCCCGACGCGGGGATGGCGCAGTATTTT
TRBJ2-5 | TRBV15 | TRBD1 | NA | CATTSRTGGGETQYF | TGTGCCACCACCTCCAGAACAGGGGGCGGGGAGACCCAGTACTTC
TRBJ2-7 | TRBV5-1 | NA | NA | CASSPGTEIYLSYEQYF | TGCGCCAGCAGCCCAGGGACGGAGATCTACCTTTCCTACGAGCAGTACTTC
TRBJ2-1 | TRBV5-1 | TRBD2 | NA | CASSLVPTSGGARDEQFF | TGCGCCAGCAGCTTGGTCCCGACTAGCGGGGGGGCTAGGGATGAGCAGTTCTTC
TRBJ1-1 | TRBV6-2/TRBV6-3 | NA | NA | CASSYEGPEAFF | TGTGCCAGCAGTTACGAAGGGCCTGAAGCTTTCTTT
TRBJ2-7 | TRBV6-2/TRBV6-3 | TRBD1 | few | CASSYPGQTLEQYF | TGTGCCAGCAGTTACCCGGGACAGACCCTTGAGCAGTACTTC
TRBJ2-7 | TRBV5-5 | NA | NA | CASSYDVTFFYEQYF | TGTGCCAGCAGCTATGATGTGACATTCTTCTACGAGCAGTACTTC
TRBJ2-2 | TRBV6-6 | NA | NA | CASTSQEGTGELFF | TGTGCCAGTACCTCGCAGGAGGGCACCGGGGAGCTGTTTTTT
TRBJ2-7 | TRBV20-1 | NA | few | CSARSRNEQYF | TGCAGTGCTAGATCCAGGAACGAGCAGTACTTC
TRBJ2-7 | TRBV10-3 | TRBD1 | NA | CAISIRDRDNEQYF | TGTGCCATCAGTATACGGGACAGGGATAACGAGCAGTACTTC
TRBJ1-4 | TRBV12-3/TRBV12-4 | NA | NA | CASSFEEWANEKLFF | TGTGCCAGCAGTTTCGAGGAGTGGGCTAATGAAAAACTGTTTTTT
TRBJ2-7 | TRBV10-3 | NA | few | CATGMTTPDDEQYF | TGTGCCACCGGGATGACTACGCCTGACGACGAGCAGTACTTC
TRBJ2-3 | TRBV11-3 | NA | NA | CASSLPQGQFSTDTQYF | TGTGCCAGCAGCTTACCTCAAGGGCAGTTTAGCACAGATACGCAGTATTTT
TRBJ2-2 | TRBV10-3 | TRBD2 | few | CAIRGTSGKYTGELFF | TGTGCCATCAGGGGGACTAGCGGAAAATACACCGGGGAGCTGTTTTTT
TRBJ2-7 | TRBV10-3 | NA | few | CAISGDRDYEQYF | TGTGCCATCAGTGGTGACAGAGACTACGAGCAGTACTTC
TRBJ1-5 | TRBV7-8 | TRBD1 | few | CASSLAPSARGYGQPQHF | TGTGCCAGCAGCTTAGCCCCTTCGGCCAGGGGGTATGGTCAGCCCCAGCATTTT